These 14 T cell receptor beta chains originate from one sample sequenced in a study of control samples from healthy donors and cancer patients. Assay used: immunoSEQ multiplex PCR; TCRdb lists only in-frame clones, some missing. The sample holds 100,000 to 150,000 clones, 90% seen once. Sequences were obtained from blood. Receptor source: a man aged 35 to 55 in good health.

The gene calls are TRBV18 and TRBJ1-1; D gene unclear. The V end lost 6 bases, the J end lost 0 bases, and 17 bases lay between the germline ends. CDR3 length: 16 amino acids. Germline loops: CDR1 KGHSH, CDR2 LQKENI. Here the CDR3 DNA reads TGTGCCAGCTCCCCGCAACGCTTCGGGCTGAACACTGAAGCTTTCTTT. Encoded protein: CASSPQRFGLNTEAFF.

The CDR3 nucleotides are TGTGCCAGTAGTATGACAGCCCAGAACAATCAGCCCCAGCATTTT. It codes for CASSMTAQNNQPQHF. The chain joins TRBV19 to TRBJ1-5; D perhaps matches TRBD1 (5 bases). Trimming cost V 3 bases and J 3 bases, with 12 bases left between them. Germline V lookup: CDR1 LNHDA, CDR2 SQIVND (reference sequence). CDR3 length: 15 amino acids.

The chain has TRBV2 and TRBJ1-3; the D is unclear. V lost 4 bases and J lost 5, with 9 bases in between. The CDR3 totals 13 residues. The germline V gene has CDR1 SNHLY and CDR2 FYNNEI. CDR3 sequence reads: CASSAKQRNTIYF. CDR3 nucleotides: TGTGCCAGCAGTGCAAAACAGCGAAACACCATATATTTT.

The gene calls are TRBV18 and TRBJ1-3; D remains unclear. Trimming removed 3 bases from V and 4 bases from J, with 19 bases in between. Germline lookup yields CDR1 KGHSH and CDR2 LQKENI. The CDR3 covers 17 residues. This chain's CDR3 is CASSPPSRGDSGNTIYF. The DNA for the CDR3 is TGTGCCAGCTCACCGCCAAGCCGGGGTGATTCGGGAAACACCATATATTTT.

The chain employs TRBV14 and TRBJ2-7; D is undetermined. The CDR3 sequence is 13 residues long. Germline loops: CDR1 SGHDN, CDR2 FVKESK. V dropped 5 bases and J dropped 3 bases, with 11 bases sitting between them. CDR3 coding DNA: TGTGCCAGCAGCGATATGACGGGCTACGAGCAGTACTTC. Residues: CASSDMTGYEQYF.

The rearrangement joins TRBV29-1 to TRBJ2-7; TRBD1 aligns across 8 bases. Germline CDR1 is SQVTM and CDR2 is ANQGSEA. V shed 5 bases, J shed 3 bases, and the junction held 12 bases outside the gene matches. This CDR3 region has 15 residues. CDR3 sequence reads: CSVTPGTGLNYEQYF. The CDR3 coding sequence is TGCAGCGTTACCCCCGGGACAGGACTAAACTACGAGCAGTACTTC.

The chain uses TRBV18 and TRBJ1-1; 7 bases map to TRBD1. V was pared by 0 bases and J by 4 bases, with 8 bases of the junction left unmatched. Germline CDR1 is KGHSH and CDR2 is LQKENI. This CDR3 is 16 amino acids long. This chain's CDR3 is CASSPPGQAAATEAFF. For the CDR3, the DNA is TGTGCCAGCTCACCACCCGGACAGGCGGCGGCCACTGAAGCTTTCTTT. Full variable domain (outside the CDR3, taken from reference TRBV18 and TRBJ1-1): NAGVMQNPRHLVRRRGQEARLRCSPMKGHSHVYWYRQLPEEGLKFMVYLQKENIIDESGMPKERFSAEFPKEGPSILRIQQVVRGDSAAYFCASSPPGQAAATEAFFGQGTRLTVV.

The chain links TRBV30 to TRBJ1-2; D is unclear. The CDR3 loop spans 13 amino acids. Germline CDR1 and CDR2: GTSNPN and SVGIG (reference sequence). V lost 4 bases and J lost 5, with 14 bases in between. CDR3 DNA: TGTGCCTGGACCGAACTCGTCCATTATGGCTACACCTTC. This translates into CAWTELVHYGYTF.

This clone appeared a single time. The CDR3 loop is CASSLYGGMGGYTF. The CDR3 bases are TGTGCCAGCAGTTTGTACGGGGGGATGGGCGGCTACACCTTC. This chain joins TRBV28 and TRBJ1-2; possible D gene TRBD1, 5 bases. CDR3 length equals 14 residues. Trimming took off 3 bases at V and 8 bases at J, with 16 bases between the two ends. Germline CDR1 and CDR2: MDHEN and SYDVKM.

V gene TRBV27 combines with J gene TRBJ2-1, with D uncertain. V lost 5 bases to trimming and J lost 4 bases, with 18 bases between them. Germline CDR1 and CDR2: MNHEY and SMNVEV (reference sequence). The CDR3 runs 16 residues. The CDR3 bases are TGTGCCAGCAGTATCCGGGCCCAAGGAAGATACAATGAGCAGTTCTTC. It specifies CASSIRAQGRYNEQFF.

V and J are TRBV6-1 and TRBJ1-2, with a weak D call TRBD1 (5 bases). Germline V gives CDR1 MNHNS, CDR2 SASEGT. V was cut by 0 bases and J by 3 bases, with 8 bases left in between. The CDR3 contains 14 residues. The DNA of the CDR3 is TGTGCCAGCAGTGAAGCGGGGGAATACTATGGCTACACCTTC. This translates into CASSEAGEYYGYTF.

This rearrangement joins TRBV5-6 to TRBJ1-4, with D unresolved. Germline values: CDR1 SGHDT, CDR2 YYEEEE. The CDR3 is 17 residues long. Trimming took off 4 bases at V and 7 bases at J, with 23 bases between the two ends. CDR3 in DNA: TGTGCCAGCAGCACCTCACCCCGGGAGCCGTTTCGTGAAAAACTGTTTTTT. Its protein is CASSTSPREPFREKLFF. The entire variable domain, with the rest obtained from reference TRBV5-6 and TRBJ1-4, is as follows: DAGVTQSPTHLIKTRGQQVTLRCSPKSGHDTVSWYQQALGQGPQFIFQYYEEEERQRGNFPDRFSGHQFPNYSSELNVNALLLGDSALYLCASSTSPREPFREKLFFGSGTQLSVL.

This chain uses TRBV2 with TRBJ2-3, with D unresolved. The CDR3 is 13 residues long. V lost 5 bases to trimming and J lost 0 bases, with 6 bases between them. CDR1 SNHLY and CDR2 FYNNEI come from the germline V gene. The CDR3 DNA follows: TGTGCCAGCAGTCGATCTAGCACAGATACGCAGTATTTT. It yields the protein CASSRSSTDTQYF.

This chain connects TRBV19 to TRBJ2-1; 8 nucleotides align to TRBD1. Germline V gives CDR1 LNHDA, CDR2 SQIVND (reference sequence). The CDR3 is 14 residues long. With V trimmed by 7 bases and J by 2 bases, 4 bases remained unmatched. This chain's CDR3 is CASTTGETYNEQFF. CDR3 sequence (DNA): TGTGCCAGTACGACAGGGGAGACCTACAATGAGCAGTTCTTC.